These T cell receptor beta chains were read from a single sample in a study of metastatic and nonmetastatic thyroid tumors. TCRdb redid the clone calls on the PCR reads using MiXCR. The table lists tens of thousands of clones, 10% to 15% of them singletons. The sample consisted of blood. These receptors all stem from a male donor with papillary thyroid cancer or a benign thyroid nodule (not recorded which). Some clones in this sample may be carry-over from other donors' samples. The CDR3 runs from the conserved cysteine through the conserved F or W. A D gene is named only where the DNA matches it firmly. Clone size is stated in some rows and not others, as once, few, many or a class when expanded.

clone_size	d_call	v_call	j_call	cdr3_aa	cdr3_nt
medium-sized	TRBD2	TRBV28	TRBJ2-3	CASSPLASGDGDTQYF	TGTGCCAGCAGTCCCCTGGCTAGCGGAGACGGAGATACGCAGTATTTT
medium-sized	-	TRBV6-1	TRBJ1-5	CASSLGPPQPQHF	TGTGCCAGCAGTCTGGGCCCGCCTCAGCCCCAGCATTTT
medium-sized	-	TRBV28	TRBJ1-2	CASSSFKNYGYTF	TGTGCCAGCAGTTCTTTCAAGAACTATGGCTACACCTTC
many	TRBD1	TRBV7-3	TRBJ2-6	CASSPQGRAYSGANVLTF	TGTGCCAGCAGCCCACAGGGGCGAGCGTACTCTGGGGCCAACGTCCTGACTTTC
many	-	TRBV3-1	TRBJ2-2	CASRASGLNTGELFF	TGTGCCAGCAGAGCTTCGGGACTGAACACCGGGGAGCTGTTTTTT
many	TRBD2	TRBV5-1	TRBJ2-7	CASSLGLTSGFSYEQYF	TGCGCCAGCAGCTTGGGACTGACTAGCGGTTTCTCCTACGAGCAGTACTTC
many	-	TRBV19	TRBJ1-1	CASSLPGGSNTEAFF	TGTGCCAGTAGTCTCCCGGGGGGGTCGAACACTGAAGCTTTCTTT
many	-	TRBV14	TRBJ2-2	CASSQQTTGELFF	TGTGCCAGCAGCCAACAAACCACCGGGGAGCTGTTTTTT
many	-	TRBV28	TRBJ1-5	CASSSSDYSNQPQHF	TGTGCCAGCAGTTCTTCAGACTATAGCAATCAGCCCCAGCATTTT
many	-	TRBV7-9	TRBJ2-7	CASSLEGGYEQYF	TGTGCCAGCAGCTTAGAGGGAGGCTACGAGCAGTACTTC
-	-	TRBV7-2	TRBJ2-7	CASSLVTAYEQYF	TGTGCCAGCAGCTTAGTGACAGCGTACGAGCAGTACTTC
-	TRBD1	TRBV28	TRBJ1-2	CASRTPDRGKANYGYTF	TGTGCCAGCAGAACCCCGGACAGGGGAAAAGCTAACTATGGCTACACCTTC
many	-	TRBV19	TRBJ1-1	CASSIGGYLRATEAFF	TGTGCCAGTAGTATTGGGGGTTACCTACGGGCCACTGAAGCTTTCTTT
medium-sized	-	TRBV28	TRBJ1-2	CASSFLYGYTF	TGTGCCAGCAGTTTTCTCTATGGCTACACCTTC
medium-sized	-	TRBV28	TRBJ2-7	CASRSPYEQYF	TGTGCCAGCCGATCCCCCTACGAGCAGTACTTC
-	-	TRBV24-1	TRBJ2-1	CATSDADLRDEQFF	TGTGCCACCAGTGATGCGGACCTGAGGGATGAGCAGTTCTTC
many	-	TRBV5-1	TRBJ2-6	CASRAGQTSGANVLTF	TGCGCCAGCAGAGCTGGACAGACCTCTGGGGCCAACGTCCTGACTTTC
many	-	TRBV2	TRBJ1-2	CASSEFGGYTF	TGTGCCAGCAGTGAATTCGGCGGCTACACCTTC
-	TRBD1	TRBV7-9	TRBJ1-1	CASSYHWDSNTEAFF	TGTGCCAGCAGCTACCATTGGGACAGCAACACTGAAGCTTTCTTT
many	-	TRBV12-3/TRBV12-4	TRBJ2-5	CASSFSEIETQYF	TGTGCCAGCAGTTTTTCCGAAATAGAGACCCAGTACTTC
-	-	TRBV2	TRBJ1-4	CASSVTNEKLFF	TGTGCCAGCAGTGTCACAAATGAAAAGCTGTTTTTT
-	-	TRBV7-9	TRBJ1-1	CASSLGGTVNTEAFF	TGTGCCAGCAGCTTAGGCGGGACGGTGAACACTGAAGCTTTCTTT
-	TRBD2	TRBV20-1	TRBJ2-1	CSARDGGRARNEQFF	TGCAGTGCTAGAGATGGCGGGAGGGCCAGAAATGAGCAGTTCTTC
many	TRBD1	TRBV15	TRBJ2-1	CATSRTGTESGEQFF	TGTGCCACCAGCAGAACCGGGACAGAGTCTGGCGAGCAGTTCTTC
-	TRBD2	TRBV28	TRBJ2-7	CASSSGGRGEQYF	TGTGCCAGCAGTTCGGGGGGGCGAGGTGAGCAGTACTTC
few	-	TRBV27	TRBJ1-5	CASSLSGPLSRPQHF	TGTGCCAGCAGTTTATCGGGACCCCTTAGCCGGCCCCAGCATTTT
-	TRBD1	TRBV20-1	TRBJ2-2	CSAPGQGPTGELFF	TGCAGTGCACCTGGACAGGGTCCCACCGGGGAGCTTTTTTTT
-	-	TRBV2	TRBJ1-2	CASSEGAVNYGYTF	TGTGCCAGCAGTGAAGGGGCAGTCAACTATGGCTACACCTTC
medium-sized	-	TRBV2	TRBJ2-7	CASSPAEGLSEQYF	TGTGCCAGCAGCCCCGCCGAGGGATTAAGCGAGCAGTACTTC
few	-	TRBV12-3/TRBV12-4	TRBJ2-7	CASSPLVTGRSYEQYF	TGTGCCAGCAGCCCCCTAGTGACGGGACGATCCTACGAGCAGTACTTC
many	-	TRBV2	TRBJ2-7	CASSVTGPPHEQYF	TGTGCCAGCAGTGTCACAGGGCCCCCCCACGAGCAGTACTTC
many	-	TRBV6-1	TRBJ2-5	CASSDWDGKETQYF	TGTGCCAGCAGCGACTGGGACGGAAAAGAGACCCAGTACTTC
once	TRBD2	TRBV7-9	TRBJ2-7	CASSYGTMYEQYF	TGTGCCAGCAGCTACGGGACTATGTACGAGCAGTACTTC
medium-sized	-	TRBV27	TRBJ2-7	CASFGGREQYF	TGTGCCAGCTTCGGGGGTCGCGAGCAGTACTTC
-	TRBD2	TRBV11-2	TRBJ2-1	CASSLDQREAYNEQFF	TGTGCCAGCAGCTTAGACCAGCGGGAGGCCTACAATGAGCAGTTCTTC
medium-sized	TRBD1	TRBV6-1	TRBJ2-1	CASSSLGQQQFF	TGTGCCAGCAGTTCTTTGGGACAGCAGCAGTTCTTC
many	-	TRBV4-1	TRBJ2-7	CASSQEYTAYEQYF	TGCGCCAGCAGCCAAGAGTACACAGCCTACGAGCAGTACTTC
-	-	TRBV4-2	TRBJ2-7	CAISHYDVNSYEQYF	TGTGCCATCAGCCATTACGACGTGAACTCCTACGAGCAGTACTTC
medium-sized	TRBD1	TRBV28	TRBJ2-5	CASSTTRQGETQYF	TGTGCCAGCAGTACGACCCGACAGGGTGAGACCCAGTACTTC
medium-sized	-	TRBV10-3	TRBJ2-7	CAISWGIGSYEQYF	TGTGCCATCAGCTGGGGAATTGGGTCCTACGAGCAGTACTTC
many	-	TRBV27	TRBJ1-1	CASSFSRGFGTEAFF	TGTGCCAGCAGTTTTAGTCGGGGGTTCGGCACTGAAGCTTTCTTT
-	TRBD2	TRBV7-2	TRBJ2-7	CASRPPGTSAGEQYF	TGTGCCAGCAGGCCACCCGGGACTAGCGCCGGAGAGCAGTACTTC
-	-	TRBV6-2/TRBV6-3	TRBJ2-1	CASSTGLAKLNEQFF	TGTGCCAGCAGCACGGGACTCGCAAAGTTGAATGAGCAGTTCTTC
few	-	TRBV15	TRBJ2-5	CATSRDYGQGGTQYF	TGTGCCACCAGCAGAGATTACGGGCAGGGAGGGACCCAGTACTTC
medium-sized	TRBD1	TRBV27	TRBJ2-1	CASSQDRGVGNEQFF	TGTGCCAGCAGCCAAGACAGGGGAGTGGGCAATGAGCAGTTCTTC
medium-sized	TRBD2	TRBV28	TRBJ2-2	CASTPGGENTGELFF	TGTGCCAGCACCCCCGGGGGGGAGAACACCGGGGAGCTGTTTTTT